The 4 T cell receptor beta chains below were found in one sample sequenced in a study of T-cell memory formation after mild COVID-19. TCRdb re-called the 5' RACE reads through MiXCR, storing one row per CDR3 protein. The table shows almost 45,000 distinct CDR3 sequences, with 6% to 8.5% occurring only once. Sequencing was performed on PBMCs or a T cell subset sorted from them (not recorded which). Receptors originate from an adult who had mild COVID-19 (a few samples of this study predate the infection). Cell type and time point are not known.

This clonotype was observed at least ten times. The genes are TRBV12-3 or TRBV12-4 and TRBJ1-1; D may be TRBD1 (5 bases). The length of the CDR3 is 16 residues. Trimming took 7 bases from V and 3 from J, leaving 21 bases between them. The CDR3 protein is CASTPGRGRRDTEAFF. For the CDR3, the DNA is TGTGCCAGCACTCCCGGTAGGGGACGCCGGGACACTGAAGCTTTCTTT.

The CDR3 DNA reads TGTGCCAGCAGCGTCGATAGCGGGGGTAATACGCAGTATTTT. This sequence encodes CASSVDSGGNTQYF. This chain connects TRBV9 to TRBJ2-3; 9 nucleotides match TRBD2. The germline CDR1 and CDR2 sequences are SGDLS and YYNGEE. Unmatched junction bases numbered 5, after V lost 2 bases and J lost 7 bases. There are 14 residues in the CDR3.

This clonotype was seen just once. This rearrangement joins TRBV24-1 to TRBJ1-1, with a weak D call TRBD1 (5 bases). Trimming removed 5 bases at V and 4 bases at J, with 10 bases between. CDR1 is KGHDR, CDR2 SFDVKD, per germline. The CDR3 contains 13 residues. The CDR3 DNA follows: TGTGCCACCAGTGCGGCAGGGAGCACTGAAGCTTTCTTT. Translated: CATSAAGSTEAFF.

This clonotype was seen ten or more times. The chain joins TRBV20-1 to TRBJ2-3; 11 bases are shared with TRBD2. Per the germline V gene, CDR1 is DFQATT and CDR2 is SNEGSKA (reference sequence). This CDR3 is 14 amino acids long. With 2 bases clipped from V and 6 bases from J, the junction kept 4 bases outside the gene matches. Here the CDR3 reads CSARLAGGRDTQYF. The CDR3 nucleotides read TGCAGTGCTAGATTAGCGGGGGGGAGGGATACGCAGTATTTT.